This is a list of T cell receptor beta chains from one sample in a study of PD-1 blockade in classical Hodgkin lymphoma. TCRdb's copy holds only in-frame clones and misses some; the assay was immunoSEQ multiplex PCR. The sample yields tens of thousands of clones, 83% seen once. Sequences were derived from peripheral blood mononuclear cells (PBMCs), sampled before the second cycle of nivolumab. These TCRs come from a human donor with classical Hodgkin lymphoma. CDR3s include the opening cysteine and the closing phenylalanine or tryptophan. A D gene is named only where the DNA matches it firmly. The size field is filled for only some rows; it gives once, few, many or a size class.

clone size,J gene,V gene,D gene,CDR3 protein,CDR3 DNA
NA,TRBJ2-3,TRBV5-4,TRBD2,CASSWGLADTDTQYF,TGTGCCAGCAGCTGGGGACTAGCGGACACAGATACGCAGTATTTT
once,TRBJ2-1,TRBV7-2,TRBD1,CASSVASLFWGQGDNEQFF,TGTGCCAGCAGCGTAGCGAGTCTCTTTTGGGGACAGGGGGACAATGAGCAGTTCTTC
NA,TRBJ2-1,TRBV30,NA,CAWSIWGLLGLDEQFF,TGTGCCTGGAGTATCTGGGGACTCCTTGGGTTGGATGAGCAGTTCTTC
NA,TRBJ1-5,TRBV13,NA,CASSLEGDQPQHF,TGTGCCAGCAGCTTAGAGGGGGATCAGCCCCAGCATTTT
few,TRBJ2-3,TRBV15,NA,CATSRDLPDTQYF,TGTGCCACCAGCAGAGATCTACCAGATACGCAGTATTTT
NA,TRBJ1-3,TRBV6-1,NA,CASSEGAGVGNTIYF,TGTGCCAGCAGTGAAGGGGCAGGGGTTGGAAACACCATATATTTT
NA,TRBJ1-1,TRBV28,NA,CAIGTRSEAFF,TGTGCCATCGGGACCAGATCGGAGGCTTTCTTT
NA,TRBJ2-3,TRBV5-4,NA,CASSLNGGKDTQYF,TGTGCCAGCAGCTTGAACGGGGGTAAGGATACGCAGTATTTT
once,TRBJ2-3,TRBV5-4,NA,CASSSLQGFTDTQYF,TGTGCCAGCAGCTCCCTACAGGGTTTCACAGATACGCAGTATTTT
NA,TRBJ1-1,TRBV18,NA,CASSRSTATEAFF,TGTGCCAGCTCACGATCGACAGCTACTGAAGCTTTCTTT
NA,TRBJ2-2,TRBV19,TRBD2,CASSILGGWREILGELFF,TGTGCCAGTAGTATACTCGGAGGATGGCGGGAGATTCTCGGGGAGCTGTTTTTT
NA,TRBJ1-5,TRBV28,NA,CASAGGNQPQHF,TGTGCCAGCGCAGGCGGGAATCAGCCCCAGCATTTT
NA,TRBJ1-3,TRBV7-2,NA,CASSLVSSGNTIYF,TGTGCCAGCAGCTTAGTTTCCTCTGGAAACACCATATATTTT
NA,TRBJ2-7,TRBV5-3,NA,CASGREDNEQYF,TGTGCCAGCGGACGAGAGGACAACGAGCAGTACTTC
NA,TRBJ1-5,TRBV25-1,NA,CASSATGPNQPQHF,TGTGCCAGCAGTGCGACAGGACCCAATCAGCCCCAGCATTTT
few,TRBJ2-3,TRBV7-6,NA,CASSLVTTHTQYF,TGTGCCAGCAGCTTAGTTACTACTCATACGCAGTATTTT
NA,TRBJ1-3,TRBV7-2,NA,CASSPRGGFSGNTIYF,TGTGCCAGCAGCCCCCGTGGAGGGTTTTCTGGAAACACCATATATTTT
NA,TRBJ1-2,TRBV7-8,TRBD1,CASSLAQGAGGYTF,TGTGCCAGCAGCTTAGCACAGGGGGCCGGGGGCTACACCTTC
NA,TRBJ2-5,TRBV19,NA,CASSTRRGQETQYF,TGTGCCAGTAGTACACGTCGGGGCCAAGAGACCCAGTACTTC
NA,TRBJ1-3,TRBV6-1,NA,CASTGFQGTIYF,TGTGCCAGCACGGGATTCCAAGGGACCATATATTTT
NA,TRBJ2-5,TRBV7-2,NA,CASSRQLLATQETQYF,TGTGCCAGCAGCCGACAGCTCCTAGCGACCCAAGAGACCCAGTACTTC